Here is one T cell receptor beta chain with its context. This sample was taken from a study of OX40 agonist ivuxolimab in advanced cancers. Germline trimming cut 5 bases from V and 8 bases from J; bases unmatched to any gene: 13. The germline V gene encodes CDR1 MNHNS and CDR2 SASEGT. CDR3 length: 16 residues. Clones were read by immunoSEQ multiplex PCR, and TCRdb kept only the in-frame ones, dropping some. This sample has fewer than 30,000 clones; 81% occur once, and the top ten carry about 32%. The sequences come from CD4+ or CD8+ T cells sorted from blood, collected in a trial of the OX40 agonist ivuxolimab. The chain employs TRBV6-1 and TRBJ2-2; TRBD1 agrees at 8 bases. This receptor was identified in an adult with an advanced solid tumor such as melanoma, head and neck, liver or kidney cancer. The CDR3 region is CASSKGTGQGVGELFF. The CDR3 DNA is TGTGCCAGCAGTAAAGGGACAGGCCAGGGGGTTGGGGAGCTGTTTTTT.